This TCR beta chain was profiled in a study of PD-1 blockade in classical Hodgkin lymphoma. There are a few counts of this clone. Time point indicated: cycle 4 day 1 (C4D1), after around six weeks of nivolumab. Brentuximab vedotin exposure varied among the patients, all of whom had relapsed after autologous stem cell transplantation. Through magnetic negative selection, CD8+ T cells were separated from PBMCs that had been thawed. V dropped 3 bases and J dropped 3 bases, with 11 bases sitting between them. Germline CDR1 reads WSHSY; CDR2 reads SAAADI. CDR3 length: 14 residues. Sequencing used immunoSEQ multiplex PCR; TCRdb keeps in-frame clones, though not all of them. Here the sample spans some 2,500 clones, over 55% being singletons.

The genes are TRBV10-2 and TRBJ1-2; weak D call: TRBD1 (5 bases). This receptor was obtained from a human donor with classical Hodgkin lymphoma. This specimen consisted of CD8+ T cells from blood, obtained before the fourth cycle of nivolumab. The CDR3 loop reads CASSEGAPYYGYTF. CDR3 in DNA: TGCGCCAGCAGTGAAGGGGCGCCTTACTATGGCTACACCTTC.